This T cell receptor (beta chain) stems from a study of blood T cell repertoires in COVID-19. The overall study: Acute-phase and convalescent COVID-19 samples originated in the United States, Italy and Spain. T cells, B-cell-depleted T cells, or PBMCs supplied cDNA or gDNA.

This CDR3 comprises 11 residues. Germline loops: CDR1 DFQATT, CDR2 SNEGSKA (reference sequence). V lost 6 bases and J lost 4, with 7 bases in between. Only in-frame clones appear in the TCRdb table, and some are missing; sequencing was by immunoSEQ multiplex PCR. The table includes about 190,000 clones, around 85% detected once. This clone was counted only a few times. The receptor's source is a man older than 75 with COVID-19, enrolled during active disease. Sequencing was performed on peripheral blood. The chain has TRBV20-1 and TRBJ2-1, with D perhaps TRBD1 (5 bases). CDR3 amino acids: CSAPGYNEQFF. The CDR3 region has the DNA TGCAGTGCCCCAGGGTACAATGAGCAGTTCTTC.